These T cell receptor beta chains were read from a single sample in a study of T cells in Graves' hyperthyroidism and ophthalmopathy. TCRdb processed the multiplex PCR reads anew with MiXCR; each CDR3 protein has one entry. The sample has hundreds of thousands of distinct CDR3 sequences; 38% are singletons. Sequencing used blood. The receptors come from a man aged 18-30 years with Graves' hyperthyroidism. Each CDR3 is given with its conserved first and last residue. Each record gives: D gene, V gene, clone size, J gene, CDR3 protein, CDR3 DNA. D genes are given only for firm matches. The size entry is marked missing in some rows and otherwise reads once, few, many or a size class.

D: TRBD2; V: TRBV20-1; size: -; J: TRBJ2-7; CDR3: CSARGRGTSGGASYEQYF; DNA: TGCAGTGCTAGAGGGCGCGGGACTAGCGGGGGGGCATCCTACGAGCAGTACTTC
D: -; V: TRBV25-1; size: many; J: TRBJ1-1; CDR3: CASSQEWGRWTEAFF; DNA: TGTGCCAGCAGCCAAGAGTGGGGAAGATGGACTGAAGCTTTCTTT
D: -; V: TRBV25-1; size: -; J: TRBJ1-1; CDR3: CACSARVRDTEAFF; DNA: -
D: -; V: TRBV20-1; size: many; J: TRBJ1-1; CDR3: CSGVEVNTEAFF; DNA: TGCAGTGGTGTAGAAGTGAACACTGAAGCTTTCTTT
D: -; V: TRBV7-9; size: -; J: TRBJ1-2; CDR3: CASSLGQNGYTF; DNA: TGTGCCAGCAGCCTAGGGCAGAATGGCTACACCTTC
D: TRBD1; V: TRBV6-6; size: -; J: TRBJ1-2; CDR3: CASSYGQGARGYTF; DNA: TGTGCCAGCAGTTACGGGCAGGGGGCTCGTGGCTACACCTTC
D: -; V: TRBV20-1; size: few; J: TRBJ2-5; CDR3: CSASLFGVQGSFTTQYF; DNA: TGCAGTGCTAGCTTATTTGGTGTCCAGGGTAGCTTTACGACCCAGTACTTC
D: -; V: TRBV29-1; size: many; J: TRBJ1-4; CDR3: CSAQRSTNEKLFF; DNA: TGCAGCGCCCAACGGTCAACTAATGAAAAACTGTTTTTT
D: -; V: TRBV20-1; size: many; J: TRBJ1-1; CDR3: CSARVGQGGTEAFF; DNA: TGCAGTGCTAGAGTGGGGCAGGGAGGCACTGAAGCTTTCTTT
D: -; V: TRBV10-3; size: -; J: TRBJ1-2; CDR3: CAISSGGYGYTF; DNA: TGTGCCATCAGCTCGGGAGGGTATGGCTACACCTTC
D: -; V: TRBV20-1; size: many; J: TRBJ1-1; CDR3: CSAQGSAEAFF; DNA: TGCAGTGCACAGGGTAGCGCTGAAGCTTTCTTT
D: -; V: TRBV29-1; size: many; J: TRBJ2-5; CDR3: CSVDAEETQYF; DNA: TGCAGCGTTGATGCGGAAGAGACCCAGTACTTC
D: TRBD1; V: TRBV5-6; size: few; J: TRBJ1-1; CDR3: CASSFSGTGTEAFF; DNA: TGTGCCAGCAGCTTCTCCGGGACAGGGACTGAAGCTTTCTTT
D: TRBD2; V: TRBV6-5; size: few; J: TRBJ2-7; CDR3: CASTPGLASSYEQYF; DNA: TGTGCCAGCACCCCAGGACTAGCTTCATCCTACGAGCAGTACTTC
D: -; V: TRBV4-1; size: -; J: TRBJ2-5; CDR3: CASSPGVKTQYF; DNA: TGCGCCAGCAGCCCCGGGGTGAAGACCCAGTACTTC
D: -; V: TRBV7-9; size: few; J: TRBJ1-4; CDR3: CASSLLGGPDEKLFF; DNA: TGTGCCAGCAGCCTCCTGGGGGGCCCCGATGAAAAACTGTTTTTT
D: -; V: TRBV10-3; size: many; J: TRBJ2-7; CDR3: CAISGRYEQYF; DNA: TGTGCCATCAGTGGGAGGTACGAGCAGTACTTC
D: -; V: TRBV6-6; size: -; J: TRBJ1-5; CDR3: CASSYNGPHQPQHF; DNA: TGTGCCAGCAGTTACAACGGACCTCATCAGCCCCAGCATTTT
D: -; V: TRBV19; size: once; J: TRBJ1-4; CDR3: CTSSIAPGTDEKLFF; DNA: TGTACCAGTAGTATCGCTCCTGGGACGGATGAAAAACTGTTTTTT
D: TRBD1; V: TRBV7-9; size: many; J: TRBJ1-1; CDR3: CASSGQAFRAFF; DNA: TGTGCCAGCAGCGGACAGGCATTCCGAGCTTTCTTT
D: -; V: TRBV19; size: many; J: TRBJ1-2; CDR3: CASSISPDYGYTF; DNA: TGTGCCAGTAGTATTAGTCCGGACTATGGCTACACCTTC
D: -; V: TRBV12-3/TRBV12-4; size: few; J: TRBJ1-1; CDR3: CASRSSPGPEAFF; DNA: TGTGCCAGCAGATCAAGCCCGGGCCCTGAAGCTTTCTTT
D: -; V: TRBV12-3/TRBV12-4; size: -; J: TRBJ1-1; CDR3: CASSLGGVNTKAFF; DNA: TGTGCCAGCAGTTTGGGGGGGGTGAACACTAAAGCTTTCTTT
D: TRBD1; V: TRBV20-1; size: few; J: TRBJ1-6; CDR3: CSARDLGQGYSPLHF; DNA: TGCAGTGCTAGAGATCTTGGACAGGGGTATTCACCCCTCCACTTT
D: -; V: TRBV29-1; size: -; J: TRBJ2-3; CDR3: CSVGAVPDTQYF; DNA: TGCAGCGTTGGAGCGGTCCCAGATACGCAGTATTTT
D: -; V: TRBV7-2; size: -; J: TRBJ1-5; CDR3: CASRPRLPNQPQHF; DNA: TGTGCCAGCAGACCGAGACTCCCGAATCAGCCCCAGCATTTT
D: TRBD1; V: TRBV9; size: few; J: TRBJ1-1; CDR3: CASSVEGAVTEAFF; DNA: TGTGCCAGCAGCGTGGAGGGGGCGGTCACTGAAGCTTTCTTT
D: TRBD1; V: TRBV7-2; size: -; J: TRBJ1-5; CDR3: CASSQGPLPTGLNQPQHF; DNA: TGTGCCAGCAGCCAAGGTCCCCTCCCGACAGGGCTGAATCAGCCCCAGCATTTT
D: -; V: TRBV29-1; size: few; J: TRBJ1-1; CDR3: CSVDGGPNTEAFF; DNA: TGCAGCGTTGACGGGGGGCCGAACACTGAAGCTTTCTTT
D: -; V: TRBV12-3/TRBV12-4; size: few; J: TRBJ1-2; CDR3: CATMPGALSGYTF; DNA: TGTGCCACTATGCCGGGGGCGCTTAGTGGCTACACCTTC
D: -; V: TRBV2; size: -; J: TRBJ2-3; CDR3: CASSVSGSTDTQYF; DNA: TGTGCCAGCAGTGTTAGCGGCAGCACAGATACGCAGTATTTT
D: -; V: TRBV12-3/TRBV12-4; size: few; J: TRBJ1-4; CDR3: CASSAAPTNEKLFF; DNA: TGTGCCAGCTCTGCAGCTCCAACTAATGAAAAACTGTTTTTT
D: TRBD1; V: TRBV29-1; size: -; J: TRBJ2-7; CDR3: CAWSTGTGNDEQYF; DNA: TGTGCCTGGAGTACCGGGACAGGGAATGACGAGCAGTACTTC
D: -; V: TRBV7-9; size: many; J: TRBJ1-2; CDR3: CASSYGGPENTF; DNA: TGTGCCAGCAGTTACGGGGGGCCAGAAAACACCTTC
D: TRBD2; V: TRBV6-1; size: -; J: TRBJ2-7; CDR3: CASRPLAGVVYEQYF; DNA: TGTGCCAGCAGGCCACTAGCGGGAGTGGTGTATGAGCAGTACTTC
D: -; V: TRBV7-8; size: -; J: TRBJ1-5; CDR3: CASSFRQDNQPQHF; DNA: TGCGCCAGCAGCTTCCGACAGGACAATCAGCCCCAGCATTTT
D: TRBD1; V: TRBV9; size: few; J: TRBJ2-2; CDR3: CASSREGTGEELFF; DNA: TGTGCCAGCAGCAGAGAAGGGACAGGGGAAGAGCTGTTTTTT
D: -; V: TRBV6-1; size: -; J: TRBJ2-7; CDR3: CASTQSHEQYF; DNA: TGTGCCAGCACCCAAAGCCACGAGCAGTACTTC
D: TRBD1; V: TRBV12-3/TRBV12-4; size: -; J: TRBJ2-7; CDR3: CASGLSGTGQYF; DNA: TGTGCCAGCGGTCTTAGTGGGACAGGACAGTACTTC
D: TRBD2; V: TRBV7-2; size: few; J: TRBJ2-2; CDR3: CASSRSGVNTGELFF; DNA: TGTGCCAGCAGCCGTAGCGGGGTGAACACCGGGGAGCTGTTTTTT
D: TRBD1; V: TRBV10-3; size: -; J: TRBJ1-5; CDR3: CATGTARNQPQHF; DNA: TGTGCCACCGGGACAGCCCGCAATCAGCCCCAGCATTTT
D: -; V: TRBV7-3; size: -; J: TRBJ2-2; CDR3: CASSRGFGELFF; DNA: TGTGCCAGCAGCCGGGGGTTCGGGGAGCTGTTTTTT
D: TRBD2; V: TRBV10-3; size: few; J: TRBJ2-5; CDR3: CAISSSGLRPGETQYF; DNA: TGTGCCATCAGCAGTAGCGGGCTAAGGCCCGGGGAGACCCAGTACTTC
D: -; V: TRBV7-6; size: -; J: TRBJ1-1; CDR3: CASSGPGAMNTEAFF; DNA: TGTGCCAGCAGTGGACCGGGGGCTATGAACACTGAAGCTTTCTTT
D: TRBD1; V: TRBV12-3/TRBV12-4; size: -; J: TRBJ2-7; CDR3: CASRTGTGVYEQYF; DNA: TGTGCCAGCAGAACCGGGACAGGGGTTTACGAGCAGTACTTC